These 32 T cell receptor beta chains came from one sample sequenced in a study of spatial heterogeneity in lung cancer. Study-wide findings and caveats: Counts of expanded alpha and beta TCRs within tumors tracked the tumor nonsynonymous mutation count.

Specified time point: sample taken at primary tumor resection. Using its own MiXCR run on the 5' RACE reads, TCRdb lists one record per CDR3 protein. Among 20,000 to 30,000 distinct CDR3 sequences, around 8.5% were seen once, and the ten largest hold around 7%. These TCRs' antigens remain unknown. The sequenced sample was lung tumor tissue, obtained at surgery. The origin of the receptors is a male donor with early-stage non-small cell lung cancer.

There are many counts of this clonotype. V is TRBV27 and J is TRBJ2-7; D is perhaps TRBD2 (5 bases). V lost 6 bases and J lost 0, with 9 bases in between. CDR3 size: 13 residues. Looked up from germline, CDR1 is MNHEY and CDR2 is SMNVEV (reference sequence). CDR3: CASSRRSSYEQYF. The CDR3 region has the DNA TGTGCCAGCAGCCGGAGGAGCTCCTACGAGCAGTACTTC.

The CDR3 DNA sequence: TGTGCCAGCACTGGGGTCATGAACACCGGGGAGCTGTTTTTT. This translates into CASTGVMNTGELFF. V gene TRBV6-2 or TRBV6-3 combines with J gene TRBJ2-2; the D is unclear. The V and J ends lost 7 bases and 1 base respectively, with 10 bases between them. CDR1 and CDR2 (germline): MNHEY, SVGEGT. This CDR3 comprises 14 residues.

This clonotype was detected ten times or more. The V call is TRBV5-1, the J call TRBJ2-5, with TRBD1 matching over 7 bases. Germline lookup yields CDR1 SGHRS and CDR2 YFSETQ. The V and J ends lost 1 base and 5 bases, in that order; junction bases with no gene match: 8. The CDR3 consists of 15 residues. The CDR3 reads CASSLRGQEWETQYF. In DNA, the CDR3 is TGCGCCAGCAGCTTGAGGGGGCAGGAGTGGGAGACCCAGTACTTC.

Concerning this clonotype itself: A junction end diverges from the germline sequence, so it may reflect a read error. V gene TRBV5-1 combines with J gene TRBJ2-1; 7 bases match TRBD1. The CDR3 is made up of 12 amino acids. CDR1 SGHRS and CDR2 YFSETQ come from the germline V gene. CDR3 bases: TGCGCCAGCAGCTTGGCCGAGGGACAGAGGGTCTTC. Translating it yields CASSLAEGQRVF.

Judged by abundance, this clonotype is medium-sized. The chain links TRBV28 to TRBJ1-4; D gene uncertain. With 4 bases removed from V and 8 bases from J, the gap between germline ends came to 14 bases. CDR3 size: 14 residues. Germline values: CDR1 MDHEN, CDR2 SYDVKM. CDR3 protein: CASSSDVRAEKLFF. For the CDR3, the DNA is TGTGCCAGCAGTTCGGATGTTAGGGCGGAAAAACTGTTTTTT. Based on the CDR3 plus reference TRBV28 and TRBJ1-4, the full variable domain is DVKVTQSSRYLVKRTGEKVFLECVQDMDHENMFWYRQDPGLGLRLIYFSYDVKMKEKGDIPEGYSVSREKKERFSLILESASTNQTSMYLCASSSDVRAEKLFFGSGTQLSVL.

This clonotype was seen more than once but under ten times. The chain combines TRBV12-3 or TRBV12-4 with TRBJ2-3; 10 bases agree with TRBD1. The CDR3 contains 15 residues. The J segment lost 8 bases and the V segment lost 3 bases, leaving 8 bases of the junction unmatched. CDR3 DNA sequence: TGTGCCAGCAGTTTTGGGGGGACAGGGGTCGGTACGCAGTATTTT. It codes for CASSFGGTGVGTQYF.

This clonotype occurred many times. CDR3 nucleotides: TGTGCCAGCACCCCCGGGGAGCAGATAGGAGGAAACACCATATATTTT. Protein sequence: CASTPGEQIGGNTIYF. This chain links TRBV28 with TRBJ1-3; no clear D. Between the trimmed V and J ends, which lost 7 bases and 4 bases, there was a span of 20 bases. The CDR3 has 16 residues. The germline V gene has CDR1 MDHEN and CDR2 SYDVKM. Looking up the rest from reference TRBV28 and TRBJ1-3 gives the full variable domain: DVKVTQSSRYLVKRTGEKVFLECVQDMDHENMFWYRQDPGLGLRLIYFSYDVKMKEKGDIPEGYSVSREKKERFSLILESASTNQTSMYLCASTPGEQIGGNTIYFGEGSWLTVV.

This clonotype was counted a few times. The chain carries TRBV5-5 and TRBJ2-5; 10 bases are shared with TRBD2. The V segment lost 5 bases and the J segment 5 bases; nucleotides outside the gene matches: 6. CDR3 length: 14 residues. CDR1 and CDR2 from the germline V gene are SGHKS and YYEKEE (reference sequence). The DNA for the CDR3 is TGTGCCAGCAGAAGATATAGCGGGAGGGAGACCCAGTACTTC. This translates into CASRRYSGRETQYF.

The CDR3 protein is CASIKDTSSYNEQFF. The CDR3 DNA sequence: TGTGCCAGCATCAAGGACACAAGCTCCTACAATGAGCAGTTCTTC. The chain couples TRBV7-3 to TRBJ2-1; TRBD1 is a possible D gene (5 bases). The germline V and J ends were trimmed by 7 bases and 0 bases, with 13 bases remaining between them. From germline, CDR1 is SGHTA and CDR2 FQGTGA. This CDR3 is built from 15 residues.

This clonotype was seen a handful of times. The genes are TRBV7-6 and TRBJ2-1; D might be TRBD2 (6 bases). The V and J ends lost 5 bases and 2 bases respectively, with 13 bases between them. The CDR3 has 15 amino acids. The germline gives CDR1 SGHVS, CDR2 FNYEAQ. The DNA for the CDR3 is TGTGCCAGCAGCCCGAGTGGCGGGGCCTACAATGAGCAGTTCTTC. This codes for CASSPSGGAYNEQFF.

In its sample, this clonotype was seen many times. The V call is TRBV12-3 or TRBV12-4, the J call TRBJ2-6; a possible D gene is TRBD2 (6 bases). V gave up 3 bases and J gave up 1 base, with 25 bases separating them. There are 21 residues in the CDR3. The CDR3 bases are TGTGCCAGCAGTTTCCGGGACTTGCTAATGTCGAGATTTTCTGGGGCCAACGTCCTGACTTTC. It translates to CASSFRDLLMSRFSGANVLTF.

This clonotype turned up a few times. This chain joins TRBV27 and TRBJ2-7; D remains unclear. Germline V gene sequence: CDR1 MNHEY, CDR2 SMNVEV (reference sequence). The V and J ends lost 10 bases and 5 bases respectively, with 18 bases between them. CDR3 size: 13 residues. CDR3 nucleotides: TGTGCCACCCGTTCCCCCCATATTCACGAGCAGTACTTC. Amino acid sequence: CATRSPHIHEQYF.

This clonotype was seen a handful of times. The chain has TRBV5-1 and TRBJ2-7, with D possibly TRBD1 on 6 matching bases. Germline V gene lookup returns CDR1 SGHRS and CDR2 YFSETQ. The ends were cut back, 3 bases at V and 2 bases at J, with 12 bases in the middle. The CDR3 runs 14 residues. The CDR3 reads CASSYLTGTYEQYF. DNA of the CDR3: TGCGCCAGCAGCTACTTGACAGGAACCTACGAGCAGTACTTC.

This clonotype has a count of ten or more. The rearrangement uses TRBV27 and TRBJ2-2, with D hard to call. Germline CDR1 reads MNHEY; CDR2 reads SMNVEV (reference sequence). Deletions cut 4 bases from V and 6 bases from J, with 6 bases between. CDR3 length: 12 residues. The CDR3 region is CASSSWPGELFF. The DNA for the CDR3 is TGTGCCAGCAGTTCTTGGCCCGGGGAGCTGTTTTTT.

This clonotype showed up many times. The chain joins TRBV7-9 to TRBJ2-7; 8 bases match TRBD1. V trimming: 5 bases; J trimming: 3 bases; junction bases outside the gene matches: 6. Germline V gene data show CDR1 as SEHNR and CDR2 as FQNEAQ (reference sequence). This CDR3 spans 14 amino acids. The DNA for the CDR3 is TGTGCCAGCAGCCCTGACAGGGGAGGCTACGAGCAGTACTTC. This codes for CASSPDRGGYEQYF.

This clonotype was seen only a few times. The chain carries TRBV20-1 and TRBJ2-7; 9 nucleotides align to TRBD2. Trimming at V came to 6 bases and at J to 2 bases, leaving 23 bases not matched to a gene. The CDR3 length is 19 residues. Germline CDR1 is DFQATT and CDR2 is SNEGSKA (reference sequence). Written as DNA, the CDR3 is TGCAGTGCACCGAGTATAGGACTAGCGCATACCATCGCGACCTACGAGCAGTACTTC. As protein: CSAPSIGLAHTIATYEQYF.

This clonotype was seen more than once but under ten times. CDR3 nucleotide sequence: TGTGCCTGGAGTTTGAGGGCCCGCAATCAGCCCCAGCATTTT. It translates to CAWSLRARNQPQHF. The chain couples TRBV30 to TRBJ1-5; no clear D gene. Germline V CDR1 and CDR2: GTSNPN, SVGIG (reference sequence). Deletions cut 2 bases from V and 2 bases from J, with 10 bases between. CDR3 length: 14 residues.

This clonotype is categorized as medium-sized. J is TRBJ1-1 and V is TRBV7-3; D ambiguous. V was pared by 5 bases and J by 3 bases, with 10 bases between. Germline lookup yields CDR1 SGHTA and CDR2 FQGTGA. The CDR3 has 13 residues. The CDR3 DNA reads as TGTGCCAGCAGCCCGCACAGCGACACTGAAGCTTTCTTT. Protein: CASSPHSDTEAFF. The entire variable domain, with the rest obtained from reference TRBV7-3 and TRBJ1-1, is as follows: GAGVSQTPSNKVTEKGKYVELRCDPISGHTALYWYRQSLGQGPEFLIYFQGTGAADDSGLPNDRFFAVRPEGSVSTLKIQRTERGDSAVYLCASSPHSDTEAFFGQGTRLTVV.

Many counts were recorded for this clonotype. CDR3 nucleotides: TGCGCCAGTCAACCCGGGGGGGCCGACTCCTACGAGCAGTACTTC. Encoded protein: CASQPGGADSYEQYF. The chain has TRBV5-1 and TRBJ2-7; 8 bases are shared with TRBD2. Trimming removed 8 bases from V and 0 bases from J; junction bases left unmatched: 10. The CDR3 consists of 15 residues. Per the germline V gene, CDR1 is SGHRS and CDR2 is YFSETQ.

CDR3 region: CASSLAGTNTGELFF. CDR3 sequence (DNA): TGTGCCAGCAGCTTAGCGGGAACGAACACCGGGGAGCTGTTTTTT. This sequence joins TRBV7-2 and TRBJ2-2; no reliable D call. Germline lookup yields CDR1 SGHTA and CDR2 FQGNSA. Deletions cut 0 bases from V and 0 bases from J, with 5 bases between. CDR3 length: 15 residues.

The J gene is TRBJ2-1, the V gene TRBV6-6, with D perhaps TRBD1 or TRBD2 (5 bases each). The CDR3 covers 12 residues. Trimming took 6 bases from V and 10 from J, leaving 13 bases between them. Germline CDR1 MNHNY, CDR2 SVGAGI (reference sequence). CDR3 sequence: CASSPMGEEQFF. In nucleotides, the CDR3 is TGTGCCAGCAGCCCCATGGGGGAAGAGCAGTTCTTC.

Ten or more counts support this clonotype. The V and J genes are TRBV5-6 and TRBJ1-5; D gene unclear. Germline V gene data show CDR1 as SGHDT and CDR2 as YYEEEE. The CDR3 contains 15 residues. The ends were cut back, 4 bases at V and 2 bases at J, with 13 bases in the middle. As DNA, the CDR3 is TGTGCCAGCAGCAGCGTAGGGTCCCGCAATCAGCCCCAGCATTTT. It yields the protein CASSSVGSRNQPQHF.

This clonotype was counted a few times. The chain joins TRBV20-1 to TRBJ2-7; a weak D match, TRBD1 (6 bases). The V end was cut by 6 bases, the J end by 0 bases, with 12 bases between. Germline V gives CDR1 DFQATT, CDR2 SNEGSKA (reference sequence). There are 13 residues in the CDR3. Here the CDR3 DNA reads TGCAGTGCCCTCCGGACAGCCTCCTACGAGCAGTACTTC. It yields the protein CSALRTASYEQYF.

Ten or more counts support this clonotype. The genes are TRBV5-5 and TRBJ2-7; no firm D call. Trimming removed 7 bases from V and 1 base from J, with 12 bases in between. The CDR3 has 13 residues. Germline CDR1 reads SGHKS; CDR2 reads YYEKEE (reference sequence). CDR3 sequence: CASGEGPSYEQYF. In nucleotides, the CDR3 is TGTGCCAGCGGCGAAGGGCCTTCCTACGAGCAGTACTTC.

Many counts were recorded for this clonotype. The V and J genes are TRBV5-1 and TRBJ2-7; D is possibly TRBD1 or TRBD2 (5 bases each). CDR3 size: 15 residues. Germline V CDR1 and CDR2: SGHRS, YFSETQ. Trimming stripped 0 bases from V and 0 bases from J, with 10 bases between. The CDR3 protein is CASSLVEGSSYEQYF. CDR3 nucleotide sequence: TGCGCCAGCAGCTTGGTTGAGGGGAGCTCCTACGAGCAGTACTTC. Filled out from reference TRBV5-1 and TRBJ2-7, the complete variable domain reads KAGVTQTPRYLIKTRGQQVTLSCSPISGHRSVSWYQQTPGQGLQFLFEYFSETQRNKGNFPGRFSGRQFSNSRSEMNVSTLELGDSALYLCASSLVEGSSYEQYFGPGTRLTVT.

This clonotype was seen only a few times. The chain combines TRBV28 with TRBJ2-3, with 12 nucleotides matching TRBD2. The J segment lost 6 bases and the V segment lost 7 bases, leaving 8 bases of the junction unmatched. Per germline, CDR1 MDHEN and CDR2 SYDVKM. The length of the CDR3 is 15 residues. The CDR3 DNA reads TGTGCCAGCAACCGAGGGACTAGCGGGTCGGATACGCAGTATTTT. Protein: CASNRGTSGSDTQYF.

The rearrangement links TRBV20-1 to TRBJ2-3; D not certain. Trimming left V 6 bases short and J 2 bases short, with 18 bases between. The CDR3 is made up of 15 amino acids. The germline V gene encodes CDR1 DFQATT and CDR2 SNEGSKA (reference sequence). The DNA of the CDR3 is TGCAGTGCCACCGCTCCCACCGGGTTCACAGATACGCAGTATTTT. This codes for CSATAPTGFTDTQYF.

This clonotype has ten or more counts. V is TRBV5-1 and J is TRBJ1-5; D is uncertain. V was trimmed by 0 bases and J by 7 bases, leaving 17 bases between them. The CDR3 is made up of 16 amino acids. The germline V gene has CDR1 SGHRS and CDR2 YFSETQ. The CDR3 nucleotides read TGCGCCAGCAGCTTGGCTTACGAGGCCCGCGGACAGCCCCAGCATTTT. This translates into CASSLAYEARGQPQHF.

As regards this clonotype: A much more abundant neighbour one base away suggests this may be a read error. In nucleotides, the CDR3 is TGTGTCACCAGTGGCCCGACAGGGTCAGGGCCCCAGCATTTT. This codes for CVTSGPTGSGPQHF. V and J are TRBV24-1 and TRBJ1-5; 7 nucleotides match TRBD1. The CDR3 has 14 residues. From germline, CDR1 is KGHDR and CDR2 SFDVKD.

This clonotype was recorded at least ten times. The genes are TRBV20-1 and TRBJ2-3, with a possible D match to TRBD2 (6 bases). This CDR3 is 15 amino acids long. Germline values: CDR1 DFQATT, CDR2 SNEGSKA (reference sequence). The V gene lost 4 bases and the J gene lost 0 bases, with 14 bases spanning the gap. The CDR3 sequence is CSATHRDSSTDTQYF. The DNA of the CDR3 is TGCAGTGCTACCCACCGGGACTCTAGCACAGATACGCAGTATTTT.

This clonotype was recorded many times. The CDR3 DNA reads TGTGCCAGCAGCTTGGGGGGGTCAGGTCAGCCCCAGCATTTT. Encoded protein: CASSLGGSGQPQHF. This rearrangement joins TRBV5-4 to TRBJ1-5; perhaps TRBD1 as D (5 bases). The germline gives CDR1 SGHNT, CDR2 YYREEE (reference sequence). The V and J ends lost 0 bases and 6 bases respectively, with 10 bases between them. The CDR3 has 14 amino acids.

This clonotype was observed at least ten times. V and J are TRBV10-3 and TRBJ1-6, with a tentative D call TRBD1 (6 bases). The germline CDR1 and CDR2 sequences are ENHRY and SYGVKD. CDR3 length: 15 residues. V was cut by 2 bases and J by 7 bases, with 12 bases left in between. This chain's CDR3 is CAISEGQGSNSPLHF. The DNA of the CDR3 is TGTGCCATCAGTGAGGGGCAGGGGAGCAATTCACCCCTCCACTTT.